The clone carrying this T cell receptor (beta chain) showed up many times. What it binds is unknown. These data originate in a study of T cells in Graves' hyperthyroidism and ophthalmopathy. Study information: Before any treatment, at initial diagnosis, peripheral blood was collected. Study findings and constraints: Stable hyperthyroidism and ophthalmopathy were separated using 13 V-J signatures.

RNA transcripts served as the template for amplifying TCR beta CDR3 regions. With the HTBI primer set, the TCR CDR3 went through a first round of RT-PCR. One entry per CDR3 protein results from TCRdb running MiXCR on the multiplex PCR reads. The sample records around 700,000 distinct CDR3 sequences, around 19% being singletons. The hyperthyroidism was newly diagnosed and had lasted under 2 months; the patients were aged 18 to 65. Patients were excluded because of uncontrolled infection, other autoimmune disease, pregnancy or lactation. V gave up 3 bases and J gave up 4 bases, with 15 bases separating them. CDR1 DFQATT and CDR2 SNEGSKA come from the germline V gene (reference sequence). The length of the CDR3 is 15 residues.

The V gene is TRBV20-1, the J gene TRBJ1-4, with no clear D. This sequence was found in a woman in her 50s with Graves' hyperthyroidism that later progressed to Graves' ophthalmopathy. The specimen was blood. The CDR3 reads CSARSLRAINEKLFF. CDR3 coding DNA: TGCAGTGCTAGGAGTCTACGGGCGATTAATGAAAAACTGTTTTTT.